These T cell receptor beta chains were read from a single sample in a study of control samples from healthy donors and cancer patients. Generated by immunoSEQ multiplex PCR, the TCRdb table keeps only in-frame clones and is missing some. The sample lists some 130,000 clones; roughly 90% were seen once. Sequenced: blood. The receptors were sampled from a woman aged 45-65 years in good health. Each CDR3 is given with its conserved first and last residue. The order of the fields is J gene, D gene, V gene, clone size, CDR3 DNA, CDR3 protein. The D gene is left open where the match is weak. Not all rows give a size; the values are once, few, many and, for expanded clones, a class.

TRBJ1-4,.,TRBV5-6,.,TGTGCCAGCAGTGCCCGTTTACAGGCTAATGAAAAACTGTTTTTT,CASSARLQANEKLFF
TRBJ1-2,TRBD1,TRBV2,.,TGTGCCAGCAGACTACAGGGGGCTGTCTATGGCTACACCTTC,CASRLQGAVYGYTF
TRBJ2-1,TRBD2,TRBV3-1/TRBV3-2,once,TGTGCCAGCAGCCAGAGAAGGACTAGCGGCTACAATGAGCAGTTCTTC,CASSQRRTSGYNEQFF
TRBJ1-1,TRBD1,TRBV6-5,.,TGTGCCAGCAGGGGGACAGCAAACACTGAAGCTTTCTTT,CASRGTANTEAFF
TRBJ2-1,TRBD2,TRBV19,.,TGTGCCAGTAGTATGAGTTCTAGCGGGAGGAATGAGCAGTTCTTC,CASSMSSSGRNEQFF
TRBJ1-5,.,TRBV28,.,TGTGCCAGCATGGGGCCTCGGGGGACAAGGACCAATCAGCCCCAGCATTTT,CASMGPRGTRTNQPQHF
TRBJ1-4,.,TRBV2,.,TGTGCCAGCAGGCGGGACATAGAAAAACTGTTTTTT,CASRRDIEKLFF
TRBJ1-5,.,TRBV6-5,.,TGTGCCAGCCACCTAGGACAGTCCAATCAGCCCCAGCATTTT,CASHLGQSNQPQHF
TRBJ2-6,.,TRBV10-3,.,TGTGCCATCAGTGACCCGGGACAAGTCCCTGGGGCCAACGTCCTGACTTTC,CAISDPGQVPGANVLTF
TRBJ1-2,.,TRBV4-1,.,TGCGCCAGCAGCCAACCAGGAGCTAACTATGGCTACACCTTC,CASSQPGANYGYTF
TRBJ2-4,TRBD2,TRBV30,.,TGTGCCTGGAGTCAAGCGGGAAGGAACATTCAGTACTTC,CAWSQAGRNIQYF
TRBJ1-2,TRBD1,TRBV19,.,TGTGCCAGTAGAGAGAACAGGGGGCTTAACTATGGCTACACCTTC,CASRENRGLNYGYTF
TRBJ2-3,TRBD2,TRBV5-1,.,TGCGCCAGCAGCTGGCGCGGGGGGGCAGAAGATACGCAGTATTTT,CASSWRGGAEDTQYF
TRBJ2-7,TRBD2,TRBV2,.,TGTGCCAGTACAGGTCCTAGCGGGTACTACGAGCAGTACTTC,CASTGPSGYYEQYF
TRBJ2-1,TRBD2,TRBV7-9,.,TGTGCCAGCAGCTTAGTAGCGGGGGGCCGCAATGAGCAGTTCTTC,CASSLVAGGRNEQFF
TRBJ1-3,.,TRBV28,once,TGTGCCAGCAGTGCCGGGGGAGTCGGCTCTGGAAACACCATATATTTT,CASSAGGVGSGNTIYF
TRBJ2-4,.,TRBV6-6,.,TGTGCCAGCAGTCCCCTCACCATAGCCAAAAACATTCAGTACTTC,CASSPLTIAKNIQYF
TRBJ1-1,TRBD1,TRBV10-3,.,TGTGCCATCAAAACCGGGACAGAGAACACTGAAGCTTTCTTT,CAIKTGTENTEAFF
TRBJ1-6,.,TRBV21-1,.,.,CASSKYWGQGNSPLHF
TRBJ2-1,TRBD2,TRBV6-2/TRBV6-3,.,TGTGCCAGCAGTTGGGTAGCGGGAGGCAGTGAGCAGTTCTTC,CASSWVAGGSEQFF
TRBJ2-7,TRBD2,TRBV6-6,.,TGTGCCAGCAGTTACAGTCTAGCGGGGGGCTACGAGCAGTACTTC,CASSYSLAGGYEQYF
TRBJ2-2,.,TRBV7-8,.,TGTGCCAGCAGCCCCCATCTATCGGAAGGGGAGCTGTTTTTT,CASSPHLSEGELFF
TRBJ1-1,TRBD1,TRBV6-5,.,TGTGCCAGCAGAACCCCGACAGGGACGGACACTGAAGCTTTCTTT,CASRTPTGTDTEAFF
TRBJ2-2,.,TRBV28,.,TGTGCCAGCAGTTTGGCCACAGGGAACACCGGGGAGCTGTTTTTT,CASSLATGNTGELFF